This paragraph covers one T cell receptor (beta chain) sequence. Sequenced by immunoSEQ multiplex PCR; TCRdb stores in-frame clones only, minus some. Of 250,000 or so clones in the sample, more than 80% were seen once. The entry originates in a study of blood T cell repertoires in COVID-19. CDR1 and CDR2 (germline): KGHSH, LQKENI. The length of the CDR3 is 14 residues. With 6 bases removed from V and 8 bases from J, the gap between germline ends came to 19 bases. The receptor was derived from a woman in her thirties with active or convalescent COVID-19. Source material: peripheral blood. The chain has TRBV18 and TRBJ1-1; tentatively, D is TRBD1 (5 bases). CDR3 protein: CASSLQEGPVEAFF. DNA of the CDR3: TGTGCCAGCTCCCTCCAGGAGGGACCCGTGGAAGCTTTCTTT.